This TCR beta chain stems from a study of cytomegalovirus exposure and HLA in healthy donors (dated 2017 in TCRdb). Some background on the complete study: An earlier analysis of approximately 640 of the donors reported roughly 300 Gb of sequence data and 117 million unique TCR beta sequences from about 179 million T cells. In addition to the first cohort of approximately 650 subjects, a separate validation cohort of 120 different subjects was used. Of the roughly 430 genotyped donors, around 81% fell in the genetic ancestry cluster associated with self-reported Caucasian donors. A later genetic analysis used genome-wide SNP genotypes for about three fifths of the 666 donors, treating that subset as a discovery cohort. Roughly 5 DR-DQ haplotypes were handled as single units for association and clustering, since linkage in the cohort was strong. To predict cytomegalovirus infection status, the study combined high-throughput TCR immunosequencing, statistical association of individual TCRs with disease status, and machine learning. Donor age, sex, ethnicity and CMV serostatus were compiled alongside the repertoire data. The number of donors typed differed by locus, with 629-630 for A, B, C, DRB1 and DQB1, roughly 520 for DQA1, 600 to 610 for DPA1, and about 450 for DPB1. Among some 410 genotyped donors of the cohort, an average of roughly 240,000 unique TCR beta nucleotide sequences were sequenced per donor, around 20% of them non-productive. Roughly 300 gigabases of sequencing data and 78 million or so unique TCR sequences were included in an early release covering several hundred HLA-typed donors. In the later analysis, no new phenotypic data were used to find candidate immune exposures; instead, reliance was placed on TCR beta sequences and their occurrence across donors. HLA typing covered class I and class II loci at four-digit resolution. An earlier analysis of nearly 600 of the donors applied high-throughput TCR beta sequencing to assess whether each TCR beta V gene segment acted as functional or pseudogenic. The T cell repertoires of some 670 subjects were profiled by immunosequencing and related to cytomegalovirus serostatus. The study aimed to test whether cataloging public T cell receptors could reveal signatures of past pathogen exposure. All discovery cohort repertoires had been generated on a single sequencing platform. In a later analysis, previously published TCR beta repertoires from 666 donors were re-analyzed and high-resolution HLA genotyping was added so that TCR occurrence patterns could be studied.

The cohort comprised around 690 healthy bone marrow donors. All cohort members were sampled while nominally healthy, although unrecorded immune exposures were likely present. The donor tested CMV seronegative, placing the donor among the 350 or so seronegative members of the cohort. Each donor provided a peripheral blood sample, and peripheral blood mononuclear cells were used for TCR beta sequencing. The Qiagen DNeasy Blood Extraction Kit was used to extract genomic DNA from the blood cell samples. Study-wide conclusions, independent of this receptor: A few of the identified cytomegalovirus-associated TCR beta chains were confirmed in vitro to be specific for cytomegalovirus antigens. Correlated functional status among segregating V segments might reflect linkage disequilibrium, but an unknown experimental factor could not be ruled out. Because the 87-base-pair reads could not distinguish some IMGT-functional V segments, including TRBV6-2 and TRBV6-3, those segments were excluded. A group of highly shared sequence variants was considered likely to be a technical artifact of the sequencing pipeline. An earlier analysis of approximately 590 of the donors showed that most TCR beta V segments appeared in productive rearrangements either about 87% or about 30% of the time, which broadly matched IMGT annotations. The classifier was reported to diagnose cytomegalovirus status with high specificity and sensitivity in both the original cohort and the validation cohort. Compared with the roughly 700-donor mean, donors in an Asian-associated ancestry cluster had fewer N-insertions in productive TCRs, according to a later genetic analysis. Because counts were too low, roughly 16 rarely observed V segments, including chromosome 9 orphons, were left out of the earlier analysis of about 500 of the donors. For the cohort, immune exposure information was limited to CMV serostatus. In a later analysis, 16,951 TCR beta sequences were associated with specific HLA alleles at a false discovery rate of 0.05. When HLA alleles, especially DR and DQ, strongly co-occurred, TCR associations were difficult to assign to individual alleles. Roughly uniform sequencing depth across donors was assumed in presence/absence analyses, although this assumption may not hold. In a later analysis, the rate of TCR association differed among HLA loci, with DRB1 alleles having the most associated TCRs and HLA-C alleles having the fewest. Several of the top co-occurrence clusters appeared to be linked to parvovirus B19, influenza, CMV and Epstein-Barr virus, according to a later analysis. While some public TCRs were present in many individuals, most TCR sequences turned up only very rarely across donors. Because HLA typing was unavailable for some donors at each locus, only the typed subset was used in association tests. According to a later analysis, most CMV-associated TCR beta chains appeared to be HLA-restricted, and the HLA associations seemed to be driven largely by CMV exposure. The study listed 150 to 200 TCR beta chains as associated with cytomegalovirus. The cohort was sequenced for TCR beta chains only, and without alpha or paired-chain data the features that could be detected were limited. In a later genetic analysis, a missense DCLRE1C variant was associated with V-gene and J-gene trimming of TCR beta chains, and the association was replicated in an independent cohort. According to the authors, the approach could potentially be generalized to other disease states and immunological phenotypes. A further reported finding was that TCR beta sequences accurately predicted the HLA-A and HLA-B alleles for most subjects in the first cohort. In a later analysis, HLA-associated TCR beta chains were found to be more clonally expanded and to have lower generation probabilities than equally common non-associated chains.

On this clone: It lacks a known antigen. Its ends do not fully match the called genes, so a read error is possible.

The CDR3 holds 14 amino acids from the cysteine to the phenylalanine. The retained sequence is limited to the CDR3, 42 bases, with the frame set at the first base. CDR1 and CDR2, per the germline V gene, are MDHEN and SYDVKM. Receptors were amplified or captured by the immunoSEQ multiplex PCR assay. For the multiplex PCR, a mixture combining 60 forward primers for TCR Vbeta segments and 13 reverse primers for TCR Jbeta segments was used. The CDR3 region of rearranged TCR beta genes was amplified from genomic DNA with a multiplex PCR assay. On the Illumina HiSeq System, the amplified TCR beta libraries were sequenced as 87-base-pair reads. Turning to the authors' computational methods: A later analysis tallied around 87 million unique TCR beta chains across the 550 to 850 repertoires, and approximately 9.9 million of those chains were shared by two or more donors. Raw reads were error-corrected and collapsed into unique sequences with a nearest-neighbor algorithm that merged closely related sequences to remove PCR and sequencing errors. Alignment of CDR3 sequences to IMGT reference sequences was used to assign V, D and J gene segments. For a sequence to be retained, at least a six-nucleotide match to both a V gene segment and a J gene segment was required. Rearrangements were classified as productive when the CDR3 lacked stop codons and remained in frame with V and J, and all other rearrangements were classified as non-productive. Following IMGT convention, CDR3 was defined as the stretch from the second conserved V-encoded cysteine to the conserved J-encoded phenylalanine. The earlier analysis of more than 450 of the donors excluded sequences that lacked an unambiguous match to a single V gene segment. An earlier analysis of some 610 of the donors called V segments functional above 56.7% productive rearrangements and segregating when the between-donor standard deviation exceeded 5%. To diagnose cytomegalovirus status from the catalog of TCR beta chain sequences, a statistical classification framework was built. In a later analysis, TCR nucleotide sequences were compared against IMGT/GENE-DB human TR gene sequences so that V and J genes could be assigned. The TCRdist pipeline was used in a later analysis to assign CDR3 sequences and most-parsimonious VDJ recombination scenarios. A later analysis defined each TCR beta chain by its CDR3 amino acid sequence plus V-gene family, and excluded reads lacking a unique V-gene family. A later analysis removed 450 to 600 highly shared, low-generation-probability nucleotide sequences to deal with suspected cross-contamination and a sequencing artifact. In a later analysis, a clonal expansion index was calculated for each public chain from normalized within-repertoire ranks of inferred template counts. Generation probabilities in a later analysis came from a VDJ recombination model fitted to out-of-frame rearrangements, and those results were checked against IGoR. In a later analysis, hypergeometric tests were used to score TCR-TCR, TCR-HLA and TCR-CMV co-occurrence, with a repertoire-size bias correction applied to TCR pairs. In a later analysis, false discovery rates were estimated by permuting HLA or CMV assignments 20 times. In a later analysis, co-occurring TCRs were grouped using DBSCAN, and TCRdist sequence similarity was added for clustering within HLA-allele-positive subsets. Co-occurrence clustering excluded repertoires with fewer than 30,000 or more than 120,000 public chains, plus five with anomalous nucleotide sharing. TCRdb mirrors the immuneACCESS table, restricted to in-frame sequences. Some clones are absent from its copies; in checked studies, under half trace to an unresolved V gene, and the reason for the others is unknown. V, J and clone size derive from that table, while D and trimming were established from the DNA sequence. Here the sample has some 120,000 clones; around 79% occur a single time. The top ten hold 5.5% to 8% of the sample.

The sequence derives from a woman between 35 and 50 years old in good health and CMV-seronegative. Sample: PBMCs. The chain employs TRBV28 and TRBJ1-2, with 9 junctional bases fitting TRBD1. The sequence in DNA is TGTGCCAGCATTTTAGGACAGGGGTCATATGGCTACACCTTC. This sequence encodes CASILGQGSYGYTF.